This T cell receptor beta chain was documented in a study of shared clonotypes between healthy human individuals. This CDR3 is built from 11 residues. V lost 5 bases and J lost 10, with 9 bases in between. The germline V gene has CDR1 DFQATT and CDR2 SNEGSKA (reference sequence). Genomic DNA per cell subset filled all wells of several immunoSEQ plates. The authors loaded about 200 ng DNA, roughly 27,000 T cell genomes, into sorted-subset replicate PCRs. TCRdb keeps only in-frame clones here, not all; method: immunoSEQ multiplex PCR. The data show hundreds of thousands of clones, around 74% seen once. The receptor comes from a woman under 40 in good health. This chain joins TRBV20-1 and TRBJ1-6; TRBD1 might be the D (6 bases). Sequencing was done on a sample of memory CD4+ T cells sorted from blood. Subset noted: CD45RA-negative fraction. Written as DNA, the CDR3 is TGCAGTGCTCAGGGGAACTCACCCCTCCACTTT. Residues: CSAQGNSPLHF.